The 18 T cell receptor beta chains reported below all come from one sample, sequenced in a study of graft-versus-host responses after intestinal transplantation. The data were produced by immunoSEQ multiplex PCR, yet TCRdb's version contains in-frame clones alone and is incomplete. Of 80,000 to 90,000 clones listed, under 90% are singletons. No cognate antigen is known for these TCRs. This sample comprised unstimulated CD4+ T cells sorted from spleen or lymph node cells, obtained before intestinal transplant. The receptors derive from a human donor who received an intestinal transplant.

This rearrangement joins TRBV2 to TRBJ1-2; the match to TRBD1 covers 8 bases. Per the germline V gene, CDR1 is SNHLY and CDR2 is FYNNEI. The CDR3 length is 14 residues. Unmatched junction bases numbered 7, after V lost 10 bases and J lost 0 bases. The CDR3 spells CATAGQATNYGYTF. The CDR3 DNA reads TGTGCCACCGCGGGACAGGCCACTAACTATGGCTACACCTTC.

This rearrangement joins TRBV9 to TRBJ2-1, with 8 nucleotides matching TRBD1. With 4 bases clipped from V and 5 bases from J, the junction kept 11 bases outside the gene matches. Germline loops: CDR1 SGDLS, CDR2 YYNGEE. The CDR3 covers 16 residues. This CDR3 is CASSPHRDRKDNEQFF. In nucleotides, the CDR3 is TGTGCCAGCAGCCCGCACCGGGACAGGAAGGACAATGAGCAGTTCTTC.

A few counts support this clone. The chain employs TRBV5-1 and TRBJ1-1; possible D gene TRBD1, 5 bases. The germline CDR1 and CDR2 sequences are SGHRS and YFSETQ. V lost 2 bases and J lost 5, with 13 bases in between. CDR3 size: 14 residues. The CDR3 sequence: CASSFTRDGTEAFF. The CDR3 DNA reads TGCGCCAGCAGCTTTACCAGGGATGGGACTGAAGCTTTCTTT.

This chain connects TRBV2 to TRBJ2-7; 9 bases are a match to TRBD1. Germline values: CDR1 SNHLY, CDR2 FYNNEI. This CDR3 spans 14 amino acids. Trimming cost V 7 bases and J 7 bases; bases outside gene matches: 11. The CDR3 loop reads CASTAGTGIYEQYF. The CDR3 coding sequence is TGTGCCAGCACCGCCGGGACAGGGATTTATGAGCAGTACTTC.

This rearrangement joins TRBV2 to TRBJ2-5; 9 nucleotides line up with TRBD2. This CDR3 spans 13 amino acids. Per the germline V gene, CDR1 is SNHLY and CDR2 is FYNNEI. CDR3 coding DNA: TGTGCGAGGAGCGGGGGGCAGCAAGAGACCCAGTACTTC. Amino acid sequence: CARSGGQQETQYF.

V and J are TRBV25-1 and TRBJ2-1; the D is unclear. The CDR3 extends over 13 amino acids. V dropped 7 bases and J dropped 8 bases, with 15 bases sitting between them. Germline V gives CDR1 MGHDK, CDR2 SYGVNS. This CDR3 is CASNGPSLDEQFF. In DNA form, the CDR3 reads TGTGCCAGCAATGGGCCATCCTTGGATGAGCAGTTCTTC.

J is TRBJ1-1 and V is TRBV18; D remains unclear. Germline V gives CDR1 KGHSH, CDR2 LQKENI. Trimming pared 1 base from V and 5 bases from J, leaving 5 bases between. The CDR3 runs 12 residues. CDR3 loop: CASSPLPTEAFF. CDR3 DNA sequence: TGTGCCAGCTCACCACTCCCGACTGAAGCTTTCTTT.

The gene calls are TRBV7-9 and TRBJ2-7; 8 bases are a match to TRBD2. The CDR3 contains 14 residues. V gave up 3 bases and J gave up 2 bases; unmatched junction bases: 3. CDR1 is SEHNR and CDR2 is FQNEAQ in the germline V gene (reference sequence). CDR3 nucleotide sequence: TGTGCCAGCAGCTTCGCGGGGGGCGCCTACGAGCAGTACTTC. Its protein is CASSFAGGAYEQYF. Based on the CDR3 plus reference TRBV7-9 and TRBJ2-7, the full variable domain is DTGVSQNPRHKITKRGQNVTFRCDPISEHNRLYWYRQTLGQGPEFLTYFQNEAQLEKSRLLSDRFSAERPKGSFSTLEIQRTEQGDSAMYLCASSFAGGAYEQYFGPGTRLTVT.

The chain combines TRBV7-3 with TRBJ2-1, with TRBD2 matching over 10 bases. The V gene's germline CDR1 is SGHTA and CDR2 FQGTGA. The CDR3 loop spans 16 amino acids. Unmatched junction bases numbered 9, after V lost 2 bases and J lost 8 bases. As DNA, the CDR3 is TGTGCCAGCAGCTTATCCAGCGGGGGGGCATTGGATGAGCAGTTCTTC. This translates into CASSLSSGGALDEQFF.

This chain joins TRBV10-1 and TRBJ2-7, with D possibly matching TRBD1 (6 bases). Germline V CDR1 and CDR2: WNHNN, SYGVQD (reference sequence). This CDR3 has 13 amino acids. Trimming shortened V by 8 bases and J by 8 bases, and 19 bases separated the two germline ends. CDR3 amino acids: CASAPGQISKQYF. Written as DNA, the CDR3 is TGCGCCAGCGCACCGGGACAAATCTCCAAGCAGTACTTC.

The CDR3 nucleotides are TGTGCCAGTAGCACCGGGGGGCTACTCAATCAGCCCCAGCATTTT. It translates to CASSTGGLLNQPQHF. The V call is TRBV19, the J call TRBJ1-5; D might be TRBD1 (6 bases). The CDR3 loop spans 15 amino acids. The V gene lost 6 bases and the J gene lost 3 bases, with 15 bases spanning the gap. Germline V gene data show CDR1 as LNHDA and CDR2 as SQIVND (reference sequence). Complete variable domain (other parts from reference TRBV19 and TRBJ1-5): DGGITQSPKYLFRKEGQNVTLSCEQNLNHDAMYWYRQDPGQGLRLIYYSQIVNDFQKGDIAEGYSVSREKKESFPLTVTSAQKNPTAFYLCASSTGGLLNQPQHFGDGTRLSIL.

This clone has a handful of counts. This chain connects TRBV6-1 to TRBJ1-5, with 9 positions matching TRBD1. The CDR3 spans 15 residues. Germline-derived CDR1 and CDR2 are MNHNS and SASEGT. Trimming removed 5 bases from V and 6 bases from J; junction bases left unmatched: 8. For the CDR3, the DNA is TGTGCCAGCAGTTCGGGACAGGGTGATAGTCAGCCCCAGCATTTT. Its protein is CASSSGQGDSQPQHF.

This clone was recorded only once. The chain uses TRBV18 and TRBJ1-1; TRBD1 matches at 7 bases. With 6 bases clipped from V and 4 bases from J, the junction kept 8 bases outside the gene matches. Germline V gives CDR1 KGHSH, CDR2 LQKENI. The CDR3 runs 14 residues. The CDR3 loop reads CASSTDRESTEAFF. CDR3 bases: TGTGCCAGCTCCACCGACAGGGAAAGCACTGAAGCTTTCTTT.

The V and J genes are TRBV6-1 and TRBJ1-5; D is ambiguous. This CDR3 region has 13 residues. The V gene lost 7 bases and the J gene lost 5 bases, with 12 bases spanning the gap. Germline CDR1 and CDR2: MNHNS and SASEGT. Here the CDR3 reads CASTPGSYQPQHF. CDR3 sequence (DNA): TGTGCCAGCACCCCGGGTTCCTATCAGCCCCAGCATTTT.

The chain recombines TRBV20-1 with TRBJ2-7; the D gene is possibly TRBD1 (6 bases). Germline V gene sequence: CDR1 DFQATT, CDR2 SNEGSKA (reference sequence). The V and J ends lost 4 bases and 3 bases respectively, with 7 bases between them. The CDR3 runs 11 residues. The CDR3 bases are TGCAGTGCTACAGGGGACTACGAGCAGTACTTC. This translates into CSATGDYEQYF.

The rearrangement joins TRBV4-1 to TRBJ2-3; the match to TRBD1 covers 10 bases. CDR3 length: 16 amino acids. Trimming cost V 0 bases and J 4 bases; bases outside gene matches: 4. The germline gives CDR1 MGHRA, CDR2 YSYEKL. CDR3 sequence (DNA): TGCGCCAGCAGCCAAGATTCTGACAGGGGGCCAGATACGCAGTATTTT. Protein: CASSQDSDRGPDTQYF.

The chain employs TRBV14 and TRBJ2-5; 9 nucleotides line up with TRBD2. Germline V CDR1 and CDR2: SGHDN, FVKESK. With V trimmed by 3 bases and J by 2 bases, 13 bases remained unmatched. The CDR3 length is 18 residues. The CDR3 DNA follows: TGTGCCAGCAGCCAGACCCGGTGGAGCGGGGGGCTGCAAGAGACCCAGTACTTC. Translation gives CASSQTRWSGGLQETQYF.

The chain carries TRBV19 and TRBJ1-1, with a weak D call TRBD1 (6 bases). CDR1 and CDR2 from the germline V gene are LNHDA and SQIVND (reference sequence). The CDR3 spans 13 residues. V lost 8 bases to trimming and J lost 4 bases, with 14 bases between them. CDR3 coding DNA: TGTGCCAGTGCAGGCGGGGGGCCCACTGAAGCTTTCTTT. Its protein is CASAGGGPTEAFF.